The 29 T cell receptor beta chains given below trace back to one sample, sequenced in a study of CXCR3-negative and CXCR3-positive naive CD8 T cells. In preparing the TRB cDNA libraries, 5' RACE with UMI labels was used. TCRdb re-called the 5' RACE reads and catalogs CDR3 proteins one per entry, DNA excluded. The table lists about 130,000 distinct CDR3 sequences. The material sequenced was naive CXCR3- CD8+ T cells from blood. Specified subset: CD45RO-CCR7+CD27+CD95- naive CD8+ T cells lacking CXCR3 (TNR3-). The receptors come from a human donor in good health. Some clones in this sample may be carry-over from other donors' samples.

The chain recombines TRBV7-2 with TRBJ2-3; the D call from TCRdb, TRBD1, cannot be confirmed without DNA. CDR1 and CDR2 from the germline V gene are SGHTA and FQGNSA. The CDR3 consists of 16 residues. CDR3: CASSVARDSRVNTQYF.

The V gene is TRBV12-3 or TRBV12-4, the J gene TRBJ2-1; TCRdb picks TRBD2, but there is no DNA to check that call. This CDR3 contains 16 residues. The CDR3 spells CASSTRLAGAYNEQFF.

V usage is TRBV12-3 or TRBV12-4 and J usage is TRBJ1-4; the TRBD1 assignment by TCRdb is unverifiable without DNA. The CDR3 has 14 residues. This CDR3 reads CASSSGQGNEKLFF.

This rearrangement joins TRBV7-9 to TRBJ1-1. The germline V gene has CDR1 SEHNR and CDR2 FQNEAQ (reference sequence). The CDR3 covers 15 residues. The CDR3 spells CASSLVTGGGTEAFF.

The J gene is TRBJ2-1, the V gene TRBV6-1; TCRdb selects TRBD1, and the lack of DNA leaves this call unchecked. This CDR3 has 13 amino acids. CDR1 MNHNS and CDR2 SASEGT come from the germline V gene. The CDR3 here is CASSLLTGDEQFF.

The chain links TRBV13 to TRBJ1-2. The CDR3 consists of 15 residues. Per the germline V gene, CDR1 is PRHDT and CDR2 is FYEKMQ (reference sequence). CDR3 in amino acids: CASSLRGHVNYGYTF.

The rearrangement uses TRBV4-1 and TRBJ2-1; TCRdb's D call, TRBD1, is unchecked because there is no DNA. Germline CDR1 and CDR2: MGHRA and YSYEKL. This CDR3 is built from 13 residues. The CDR3 region is CASSPGPRDEQFF.

V and J are TRBV3-1 and TRBJ2-1; absent DNA, TCRdb's TRBD2 call cannot be checked. Germline V gene data show CDR1 as LGHDT and CDR2 as YNNKEL (reference sequence). The CDR3 covers 19 residues. This CDR3 reads CASSQPPVFGLAGANEQFF.

The chain is built from TRBV4-1 and TRBJ1-1. The CDR3 has 13 residues. From germline, CDR1 is MGHRA and CDR2 YSYEKL. This chain's CDR3 is CASSFGQSTEAFF.

The chain links TRBV15 to TRBJ2-5; the TCRdb D gene call, TRBD1, has no DNA to confirm it. The CDR3 is made up of 14 amino acids. Germline loops: CDR1 LNHNV, CDR2 YYDKDF (reference sequence). CDR3 region: CATSRVRGQETQYF.

The rearrangement uses TRBV28 and TRBJ2-7; checking the TCRdb D call of TRBD1 is not possible without DNA. CDR1 is MDHEN, CDR2 SYDVKM, per germline. The CDR3 runs to 15 residues. CDR3 sequence: CASSFRGLSSYEQYF.

The gene calls are TRBV14 and TRBJ2-5. Germline V gene data show CDR1 as SGHDN and CDR2 as FVKESK. The CDR3 runs to 17 residues. The CDR3 region is CASSQDWKNVYQETQYF.

The chain joins TRBV7-9 to TRBJ2-1; checking the TCRdb D call of TRBD1 is not possible without DNA. The CDR3 totals 15 residues. Germline assignment: CDR1 SEHNR and CDR2 FQNEAQ (reference sequence). The CDR3 reads CASPRTGQGVYEQFF.

The V call is TRBV28, the J call TRBJ2-1; TCRdb names TRBD1, which stays unverified in the absence of DNA. This CDR3 is built from 16 residues. The germline CDR1 and CDR2 sequences are MDHEN and SYDVKM. The CDR3 loop is CASSLSRSGMSDEQFF. Drawing the rest from reference TRBV28 and TRBJ2-1, the complete variable domain is DVKVTQSSRYLVKRTGEKVFLECVQDMDHENMFWYRQDPGLGLRLIYFSYDVKMKEKGDIPEGYSVSREKKERFSLILESASTNQTSMYLCASSLSRSGMSDEQFFGPGTRLTVL.

This chain uses TRBV6-5 with TRBJ2-2. The germline gives CDR1 MNHEY, CDR2 SVGAGI. The CDR3 spans 14 residues. CDR3 protein: CASSHRSGSGELFF.

The gene calls are TRBV29-1 and TRBJ2-7. Germline CDR1 reads SQVTM; CDR2 reads ANQGSEA. The CDR3 runs to 14 residues. The CDR3 reads CSVVLTEYTYEQYF.

The chain links TRBV5-1 to TRBJ2-2. Germline lookup yields CDR1 SGHRS and CDR2 YFSETQ. The CDR3 spans 15 residues. CDR3 residues: CASSLQITNTGELFF.

J is TRBJ2-2 and V is TRBV15. Germline CDR1 and CDR2: LNHNV and YYDKDF (reference sequence). The CDR3 runs to 12 residues. CDR3 loop: CATSRATGELFF.

The chain carries TRBV4-1 and TRBJ2-5; the TCRdb D gene call, TRBD2, has no DNA to confirm it. This CDR3 is built from 19 residues. The germline V gene has CDR1 MGHRA and CDR2 YSYEKL. This CDR3 is CASSQQGLAGGPFGETQYF.

The chain couples TRBV28 to TRBJ2-3; the D call from TCRdb, TRBD2, cannot be confirmed without DNA. Germline V gene data show CDR1 as MDHEN and CDR2 as SYDVKM. The CDR3 loop spans 17 amino acids. The CDR3 is CASSYTRLAESTDTQYF.

The V and J genes are TRBV9 and TRBJ2-3; TCRdb's D gene call, TRBD1, goes unchecked for lack of DNA. This CDR3 is built from 19 residues. Germline V gene lookup returns CDR1 SGDLS and CDR2 YYNGEE. The CDR3 here is CASSVGLGEGLNYADTQYF.

The V and J genes are TRBV7-9 and TRBJ2-5; TCRdb indicates TRBD1, and absent DNA this call remains unverified. CDR1 is SEHNR and CDR2 is FQNEAQ in the germline V gene (reference sequence). This CDR3 contains 15 residues. CDR3 sequence: CASSATWQSGQTQYF.

The chain recombines TRBV28 with TRBJ2-3; the TCRdb call, TRBD1, lacks DNA for checking. There are 14 residues in the CDR3. The V gene's germline CDR1 is MDHEN and CDR2 SYDVKM. CDR3 sequence reads: CASSLVRATDTQYF.

CDR3 amino acids: CSAIQAYEQYF. The chain is built from TRBV29-1 and TRBJ2-7. Germline CDR1 and CDR2: SQVTM and ANQGSEA. The CDR3 contains 11 residues.

V gene TRBV29-1 combines with J gene TRBJ1-3. This CDR3 spans 15 amino acids. Per germline, CDR1 SQVTM and CDR2 ANQGSEA. The CDR3: CSAELATRNGNTIYF.

The V and J genes are TRBV10-3 and TRBJ2-7; without DNA, the TCRdb call of TRBD1 cannot be checked. In germline, CDR1 is ENHRY, CDR2 SYGVKD. The CDR3 is made up of 16 amino acids. CDR3 sequence: CASGDVTGPDSYEQYF.

The rearrangement links TRBV7-8 to TRBJ2-7; the D call from TCRdb, TRBD2, cannot be confirmed without DNA. This CDR3 contains 12 residues. From germline, CDR1 is SGHVS and CDR2 FQNEAQ. CDR3 sequence: CAASGRVGEQYF.

The J gene is TRBJ2-1, the V gene TRBV19; TCRdb reports TRBD2, a call that lacks DNA to check it against. CDR3 length: 14 amino acids. The germline CDR1 and CDR2 sequences are LNHDA and SQIVND (reference sequence). CDR3 region: CASSKAGFYNEQFF.

This chain's CDR3 is CASSEGTGDYEQYF. The chain joins TRBV5-1 to TRBJ2-7; the D gene TCRdb calls, TRBD1, cannot be checked with no DNA. CDR1 and CDR2 (germline): SGHRS, YFSETQ. The CDR3 has 14 amino acids. Drawing the rest from reference TRBV5-1 and TRBJ2-7, the complete variable domain is KAGVTQTPRYLIKTRGQQVTLSCSPISGHRSVSWYQQTPGQGLQFLFEYFSETQRNKGNFPGRFSGRQFSNSRSEMNVSTLELGDSALYLCASSEGTGDYEQYFGPGTRLTVT.